This entry describes one TCR beta chain. Its antigen is not yet known. No quality values exist for individual bases; no much larger clone is one base distant. CDR1 is given as ENHRY and CDR2 as SYGVKD, both from the germline V gene. Taken from cysteine to phenylalanine, the CDR3 has 16 residues. Here the CDR3 DNA is all that survives: 48 bases in frame from base 1. V lost 4 bases and J lost 3 bases, and the count of bases not matched to a germline gene is 8. This specimen's time point label, per the study, means: baseline before first vaccination. Samples from vaccinated people were obtained from the UK trials COV001 and COV002, which included a single-blind randomized controlled phase 2/3 trial of AZD1222 (ChAdOx1 nCoV-19) in healthy adults. Trial participant PBMC samples were collected at day 0 and day 28 after the second dose for TCRbeta chain sequencing. The CDR3 regions of human TCRbeta chains were analyzed by immunosequencing. On the study's bioinformatics: TCRs in the repertoires were matched against a reference library of SARS-CoV-2-specific TCRs that had been generated with the MIRA antigen-specificity platform. Breadth was defined as the fraction of unique TCRs that were SARS-CoV-2-associated. Depth was defined as the fraction of total T cells that were SARS-CoV-2-associated. Using the MIRA data, every spike-specific TCR was mapped to the spike region that the TCR reacted to and assigned to either a CD4 or a CD8 class. Log10-transformed breadth and depth values were compared by one-way ANOVA with Sidak's multiple comparisons tests. Not all clones reach the TCRdb copy of this immuneACCESS table, which keeps in-frame sequences only. Checked studies attribute under half of the gap to unresolved V genes and leave the rest unexplained. The DNA was the basis for D and trimming; V, J and clone size are from that table. Present in this sample are more than 130,000 clones, about nine tenths of which were seen just once. The ten largest clones represent 3.4% of the sample.

This record comes from a study of T cell responses to AZD1222 COVID-19 vaccine (dated by TCRdb to about 2021). Broadly, across the study: AZD1222 recipients whose second dose came at about 4 weeks and those whose second dose came at about 12 weeks were combined into one group, since spike-specific TCR depth and breadth did not differ between the two schedules. A total of 233 trial participants underwent TCR sequencing, of whom more than 200 had received two doses of AZD1222 and about 26 had received two doses of the MenACWY control vaccine. Enrollment into the trials was organized by age into subgroups of 18-55, 56-69 and 70-plus years, and those subgroups contained around 150, 28 and 57 TCR-sequenced participants, respectively.

The research as a whole found: Vaccine-associated CD4 TCRs spanned the whole spike protein, with dominant responses in regions 160-218 and 743-854. After two AZD1222 doses, spike-specific TCR breadth and depth were significantly higher than at day 0 and than in MenACWY recipients. Only 5 to 7 AZD1222 recipients were SARS-CoV-2 seropositive at baseline, limiting conclusions about previously exposed vaccinees. Most participants were white British and females outnumbered males, and the authors suggested that clonal diversity may have been underestimated. In the small 56-69-year group, the increase in depth fell short of significance, most likely because of low power. Because no day 14 peak-response samples were available, the repertoires could be characterized only after the peak T cell response. Reportedly, close to half of the unique spike-specific TCRs recognized epitopes lying outside the regions that are mutated in the B.1.351 and B.1.1.7 variants.

The V gene is TRBV10-3 and the J gene is TRBJ1-5, with 8 middle bases fitting TRBD1. This clonotype was sampled from an adult in good health. Sequences were derived from peripheral blood, sampled on day 0 of AZD1222 vaccination. The DNA is as follows: TGTGCCATCAGTGGTACCGGACAGGGCGCCAATCAGCCCCAGCATTTT. This gives the protein CAISGTGQGANQPQHF.